The clone carrying this T cell receptor (beta chain) has a handful of counts. Its cognate antigen is unknown. Germline lookup yields CDR1 GTSNPN and CDR2 SVGIG (reference sequence). The CDR3 sequence is 12 residues long. The V segment lost 5 bases and the J segment 8 bases; nucleotides outside the gene matches: 3. The data were obtained in a study of CD8 T cells in ankylosing spondylitis. Findings and caveats of the study: For ankylosing spondylitis blood, a TCR beta motif of seven to nine highly homologous variants appeared characteristic.

TCR beta libraries were made by quantitative 5'-RACE with molecular barcodes. TCRdb ran MiXCR on the 5' RACE reads and lists one entry per CDR3 protein. The sample includes about 180,000 distinct CDR3 sequences, 9.5% to 10% of them seen just once. Material: blood, either unsorted or a sorted T cell fraction (not recorded which). This receptor was identified in a female donor with ankylosing spondylitis or in good health (not recorded which). The J gene is TRBJ2-1, the V gene TRBV30; TRBD2 matches 10 bases. As DNA, the CDR3 is TGTGCCTGGGCTAGCGGGAGCGATGAGCAGTTCTTC. The encoded protein is CAWASGSDEQFF.